This T cell receptor beta chain was captured by sequencing in a study of blood T cell repertoires in COVID-19. Looking at the study overall: Sites in the United States, Italy and Spain provided acute and convalescent COVID-19 samples.

The CDR3 length is 14 residues. The V gene end was trimmed by 1 base and the J gene end by 7 bases; junction bases not matched to a gene: 1. Original methodology: Amplifying reference gene primers gave estimates of nucleated cell counts. Profiling relied on immunoSEQ multiplex PCR, and the TCRdb table lists in-frame clones only, not all of them. That table gives V, J and clone size, and the DNA gave D and trimming. Seen here are about 160,000 clones, roughly 90% observed once, and the top ten hold less than 5%. This clone was counted only a few times. This TCR came from a woman in her sixties or seventies who had recovered from COVID-19. Sequencing input: peripheral blood. This chain links TRBV23-1 with TRBJ1-6, with 7 bases identical to TRBD1. TRBV23-1 carries the ORF label, with uncertain function. The CDR3 nucleotides read TGCGCCAGCAGTCAATGGACAGGAAATTCACCCCTCCACTTT. It specifies CASSQWTGNSPLHF.